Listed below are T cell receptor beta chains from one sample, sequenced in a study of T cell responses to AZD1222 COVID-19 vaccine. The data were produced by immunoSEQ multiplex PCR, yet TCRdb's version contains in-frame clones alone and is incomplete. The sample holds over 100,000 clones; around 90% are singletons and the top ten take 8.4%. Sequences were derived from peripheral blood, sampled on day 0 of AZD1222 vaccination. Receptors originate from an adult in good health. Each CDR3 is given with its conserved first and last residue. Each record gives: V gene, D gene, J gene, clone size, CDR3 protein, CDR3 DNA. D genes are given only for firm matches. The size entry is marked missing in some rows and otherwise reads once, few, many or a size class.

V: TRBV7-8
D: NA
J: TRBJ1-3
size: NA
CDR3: CASSGGRNSGNTIYF
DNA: TGTGCCAGCAGCGGGGGACGGAACTCTGGAAACACCATATATTTT

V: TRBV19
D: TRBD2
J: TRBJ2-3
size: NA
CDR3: CASRSSGRASTDTQYF
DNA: TGTGCCAGTAGGAGCAGCGGGAGGGCAAGCACAGATACGCAGTATTTT

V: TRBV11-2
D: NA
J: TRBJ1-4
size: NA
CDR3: CASSPRGAATNEKLFF
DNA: TGTGCCAGCAGCCCTCGGGGGGCTGCAACTAATGAAAAACTGTTTTTT

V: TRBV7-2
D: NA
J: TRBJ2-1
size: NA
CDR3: CASSLDPAGIIKGNEQFF
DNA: TGTGCCAGCAGCTTAGATCCAGCGGGTATCATAAAAGGTAATGAGCAGTTCTTC

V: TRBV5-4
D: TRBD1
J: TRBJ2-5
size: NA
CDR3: CASSHGQGQETQYF
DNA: TGTGCCAGCAGCCATGGACAGGGACAAGAGACCCAGTACTTC

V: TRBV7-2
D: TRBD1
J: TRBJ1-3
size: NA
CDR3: CASSRQGAGNTIYF
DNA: TGTGCCAGCAGCAGACAGGGAGCTGGAAACACCATATATTTT

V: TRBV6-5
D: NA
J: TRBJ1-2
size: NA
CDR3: CASSYSPGRSYGYTF
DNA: TGTGCCAGCAGTTACTCTCCGGGACGGTCTTATGGCTACACCTTC

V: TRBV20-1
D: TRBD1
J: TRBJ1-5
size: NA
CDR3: CSASLGQGSYQPQHF
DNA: TGCAGTGCTAGTCTGGGACAGGGGTCGTATCAGCCCCAGCATTTT

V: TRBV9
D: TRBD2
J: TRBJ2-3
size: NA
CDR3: CASSASASGSTDTQYF
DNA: TGTGCCAGCAGCGCCTCTGCTAGCGGGAGCACAGATACGCAGTATTTT

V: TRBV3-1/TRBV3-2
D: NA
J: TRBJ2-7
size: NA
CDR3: CASSQRAYEQYF
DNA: TGTGCCAGCAGCCAGCGTGCGTACGAGCAGTACTTC

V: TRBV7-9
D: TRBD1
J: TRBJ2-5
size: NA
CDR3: CASSLGQGEETQYF
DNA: TGTGCCAGCAGCTTGGGACAGGGGGAAGAGACCCAGTACTTC

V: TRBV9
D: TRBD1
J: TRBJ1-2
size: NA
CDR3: CASSVYATGEYGYTF
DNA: TGTGCCAGCAGCGTCTACGCGACAGGGGAGTACGGCTACACCTTC

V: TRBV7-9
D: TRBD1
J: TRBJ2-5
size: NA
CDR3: CASRNRDRGETQYF
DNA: TGTGCCAGCAGGAACCGGGACAGGGGGGAGACCCAGTACTTC

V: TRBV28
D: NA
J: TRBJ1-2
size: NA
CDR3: CASSLGRGVDNGYTF
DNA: TGTGCCAGCAGTTTAGGGAGGGGGGTCGACAATGGCTACACCTTC

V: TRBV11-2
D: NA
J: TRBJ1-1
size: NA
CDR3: CASSLALLNTEAFF
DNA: TGTGCCAGCAGCTTAGCGCTCCTGAACACTGAAGCTTTCTTT

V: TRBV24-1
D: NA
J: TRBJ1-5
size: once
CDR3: CATSDPRTHQPQHF
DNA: TGTGCCACCAGTGACCCACGGACTCATCAGCCCCAGCATTTT

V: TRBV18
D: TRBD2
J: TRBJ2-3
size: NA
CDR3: CASSPEGGLVRNTQYF
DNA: TGTGCCAGCTCACCCGAAGGGGGACTAGTAAGAAATACGCAGTATTTT

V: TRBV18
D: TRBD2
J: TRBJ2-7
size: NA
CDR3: CASSPPTSRSYEQYF
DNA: TGTGCCAGCTCACCACCGACTAGCAGATCCTACGAGCAGTACTTC

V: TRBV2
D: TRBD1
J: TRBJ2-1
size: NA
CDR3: CARGGPSSYNEQFF
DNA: TGTGCCAGAGGGGGCCCCTCGTCCTACAATGAGCAGTTCTTC

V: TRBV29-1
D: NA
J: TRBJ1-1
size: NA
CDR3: CSVEDVLMNTEAFF
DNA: TGCAGCGTTGAAGATGTACTCATGAACACTGAAGCTTTCTTT

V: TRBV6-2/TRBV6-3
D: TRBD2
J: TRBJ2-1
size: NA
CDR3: CASSYSRSGSLHEQFF
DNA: TGTGCCAGCAGTTACTCGAGAAGCGGGAGTTTGCATGAGCAGTTCTTC

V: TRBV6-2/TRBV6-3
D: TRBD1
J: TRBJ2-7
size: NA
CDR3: CASSYPGQGVYEQYF
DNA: TGTGCCAGCAGTTACCCGGGACAGGGGGTCTACGAGCAGTACTTC

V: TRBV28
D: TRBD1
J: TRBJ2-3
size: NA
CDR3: CASSLGQGPDTQYF
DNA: TGTGCCAGCAGTTTAGGACAGGGACCAGATACGCAGTATTTT

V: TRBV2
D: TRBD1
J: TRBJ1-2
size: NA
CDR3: CASRRDREGYGYTF
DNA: TGTGCCAGCAGACGGGACAGGGAGGGCTATGGCTACACCTTC

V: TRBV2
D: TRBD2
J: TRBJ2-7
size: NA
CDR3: CASRGTSGGYEQYF
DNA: TGTGCCAGCAGGGGGACTAGCGGGGGTTACGAGCAGTACTTC